The 11 T cell receptor beta chains reported below all come from one sample, sequenced in a study of shared clonotypes between healthy human individuals. Clones were read by immunoSEQ multiplex PCR, and TCRdb kept only the in-frame ones, dropping some. Of about 2.1 million clones detected, 93% appear once; the ten largest clones hold approximately 1.7%. CD8 cells classed as naive were CD45RO-negative and positively selected for CCR7, excluding terminally differentiated effector memory CD45RA+ cells. Specimen: naive CD8+ T cells from PBMCs. These TCRs come from a man aged 18 to 29 in good health. Some clones in this sample may be carry-over from other donors' samples.

This clone came up once. The same CDR3 is also encoded by other DNA sequences in this sample. V gene TRBV6-5 combines with J gene TRBJ2-1; 7 bases fit TRBD2. Germline trimming cut 0 bases from V and 4 bases from J; bases unmatched to any gene: 0. Germline V gene data show CDR1 as MNHEY and CDR2 as SVGAGI. The CDR3 is made up of 14 amino acids. As DNA, the CDR3 is TGTGCCAGCAGTTACTCGGGAGGGTACAATGAGCAGTTCTTC. Protein sequence: CASSYSGGYNEQFF.

V usage is TRBV11-2 and J usage is TRBJ1-5; TRBD1 matches at 9 bases. Germline-derived CDR1 and CDR2 are SGHAT and FQNNGV. The junction had 7 bases not matched to a gene; V was cut back by 4 bases and J by 6 bases. The CDR3 loop spans 15 amino acids. In DNA, the CDR3 is TGTGCCAGCAGCTCTCGGACAGGGGTAGGTCAGCCCCAGCATTTT. Its protein is CASSSRTGVGQPQHF. The whole variable domain, remainder taken from reference TRBV11-2 and TRBJ1-5, is EAGVAQSPRYKIIEKRQSVAFWCNPISGHATLYWYQQILGQGPKLLIQFQNNGVVDDSQLPKDRFSAERLKGVDSTLKIQPAKLEDSAVYLCASSSRTGVGQPQHFGDGTRLSIL.

V gene TRBV28 combines with J gene TRBJ2-1; D ambiguous. The germline CDR1 and CDR2 sequences are MDHEN and SYDVKM. The CDR3 has 15 amino acids. V was cut by 3 bases and J by 2 bases, with 11 bases left in between. The CDR3 DNA sequence: TGTGCCAGCAGTTTGATGGCGGACGCCTACAATGAGCAGTTCTTC. Amino acids: CASSLMADAYNEQFF. The full variable domain, its missing parts supplied by reference TRBV28 and TRBJ2-1, is DVKVTQSSRYLVKRTGEKVFLECVQDMDHENMFWYRQDPGLGLRLIYFSYDVKMKEKGDIPEGYSVSREKKERFSLILESASTNQTSMYLCASSLMADAYNEQFFGPGTRLTVL.

The J gene is TRBJ1-5, the V gene TRBV7-9; the match to TRBD1 covers 10 bases. The CDR3 consists of 18 residues. The germline V gene has CDR1 SEHNR and CDR2 FQNEAQ (reference sequence). Unmatched junction bases numbered 10, after V lost 5 bases and J lost 0 bases. Here the CDR3 DNA reads TGTGCCAGCAGCGCCGGGACAGGGGAGATGGATAGCAATCAGCCCCAGCATTTT. Encoded protein: CASSAGTGEMDSNQPQHF. Together with reference TRBV7-9 and TRBJ1-5, the CDR3 gives the full variable domain: DTGVSQNPRHKITKRGQNVTFRCDPISEHNRLYWYRQTLGQGPEFLTYFQNEAQLEKSRLLSDRFSAERPKGSFSTLEIQRTEQGDSAMYLCASSAGTGEMDSNQPQHFGDGTRLSIL.

The V and J genes are TRBV7-9 and TRBJ2-5; a weak D match, TRBD2 (6 bases). The DNA end lines up better with TRBJ2-7; the J call may be wrong. CDR3 length: 13 residues. Germline-derived CDR1 and CDR2 are SEHNR and FQNEAQ (reference sequence). The CDR3 DNA reads TGTGCCAGCAGCTCCGGGACTCCCTACGAGCAGTACTTC. As protein: CASSSGTPYEQYF.

This chain links TRBV7-6 with TRBJ2-7, with a possible D match to TRBD2 (5 bases). The length of the CDR3 is 14 residues. Germline V CDR1 and CDR2: SGHVS, FNYEAQ. The ends were cut back, 5 bases at V and 3 bases at J, with 14 bases in the middle. The CDR3 nucleotides read TGTGCCAGCAGCCCTAGGGTAGAGGGCTACGAGCAGTACTTC. Translating it yields CASSPRVEGYEQYF.

The V and J genes are TRBV15 and TRBJ2-1, with a possible D match to TRBD2 (5 bases). CDR1 and CDR2 from the germline V gene are LNHNV and YYDKDF (reference sequence). This CDR3 spans 16 amino acids. V dropped 5 bases and J dropped 6 bases, with 20 bases sitting between them. DNA of the CDR3: TGTGCCACCAGCGTCCTTACCTATGCTGGAGGCAATGAGCAGTTCTTC. It codes for CATSVLTYAGGNEQFF.

This chain connects TRBV9 to TRBJ2-5; no clear D gene. V lost 1 base and J 2 bases, leaving 27 bases between the germline ends. The CDR3 totals 20 residues. CDR1 and CDR2 (germline): SGDLS, YYNGEE. The CDR3 loop is CASSVSPAQAEAEPQETQYF. CDR3 bases: TGTGCCAGCAGCGTAAGCCCCGCGCAAGCCGAGGCGGAGCCTCAAGAGACCCAGTACTTC.

The chain combines TRBV13 with TRBJ1-4; tentative D call: TRBD1 (6 bases). Germline CDR1 is PRHDT and CDR2 is FYEKMQ (reference sequence). The CDR3 has 14 amino acids. The V gene lost 5 bases and the J gene lost 6 bases, with 13 bases spanning the gap. The CDR3 bases are TGTGCCAGCAGCCTCGGACAGCCTGATGAAAAACTGTTTTTT. The encoded protein is CASSLGQPDEKLFF.

This sequence joins TRBV4-3 and TRBJ2-2, with D tentatively TRBD2 (5 bases). The germline V gene encodes CDR1 LGHNA and CDR2 YSLEER. Trimming pared 0 bases from V and 4 bases from J, leaving 15 bases between. This CDR3 region has 17 residues. The CDR3 spells CASSQDQAGSTTGELFF. For the CDR3, the DNA is TGCGCCAGCAGCCAAGATCAGGCGGGCTCGACCACCGGGGAGCTGTTTTTT.

CDR3 residues: CASSLEGSSREKLFF. DNA for the CDR3: TGTGCCAGCAGCTTGGAAGGATCCTCCCGTGAAAAACTGTTTTTT. This rearrangement joins TRBV11-2 to TRBJ1-4; D uncertain. The V end was cut by 3 bases, the J end by 7 bases, with 15 bases between. The germline V gene has CDR1 SGHAT and CDR2 FQNNGV. The CDR3 totals 15 residues.